This T cell receptor (beta chain) emerged from a study of shared clonotypes between healthy human individuals. CDR1 and CDR2 (germline): MDHEN, SYDVKM. After removal of 5 bases from V and 8 bases from J, the junction contained 5 bases not matched to a gene. The CDR3 is 15 amino acids. This clone was counted once. The quantity of DNA used in unsorted PBMC replicate PCRs was around 300 ng, corresponding to around 32,000 T cell genomes. Assay used: immunoSEQ multiplex PCR; TCRdb lists only in-frame clones, some missing. Found here are around 500,000 clones, 79% of them singletons; the top ten hold approximately 12%.

The receptor's source is a woman in her 40s in good health. Some clones in this sample may be carry-over from other donors' samples. V and J are TRBV28 and TRBJ2-3; 15 nucleotides align to TRBD2. The specimen sequenced was PBMCs. The CDR3 loop reads CASSRRTSGRATQYF. The CDR3 DNA reads TGTGCCAGCAGTCGCCGGACTAGCGGGAGGGCTACGCAGTATTTT.